The TCR beta chain described here comes from a study of blood T cell repertoires in COVID-19. Looking at the study overall: Samples came from the United States, Italy and Spain, spanning acute and convalescent COVID-19.

Seattle cases were enrolled at active infection and followed longitudinally. CDR3 size: 16 residues. In the source study's methods: The authors estimated nucleated cell counts from reference gene primer amplification. Assay used: immunoSEQ multiplex PCR; TCRdb lists only in-frame clones, some missing. The V and J calls and clone size are taken from that table; D and trimming were inferred from the DNA. Counted here are approximately 230,000 clones, 70% to 90% occurring once; the ten biggest clones make up 6.3%. Material: peripheral blood. The sequence came from a woman between 25 and 40 years old with COVID-19, enrolled during active disease. The rearrangement links TRBV21-1 to TRBJ2-7; the D call TRBD2 from the table was never checked on the DNA. TRBV21-1 is deemed a pseudogene. In nucleotides, the CDR3 is TGTGCCAGCTGGACTAGCGGGAGATCAGTTAGTTACGAGCAGTACGTC. It encodes CASWTSGRSVSYEQYV.